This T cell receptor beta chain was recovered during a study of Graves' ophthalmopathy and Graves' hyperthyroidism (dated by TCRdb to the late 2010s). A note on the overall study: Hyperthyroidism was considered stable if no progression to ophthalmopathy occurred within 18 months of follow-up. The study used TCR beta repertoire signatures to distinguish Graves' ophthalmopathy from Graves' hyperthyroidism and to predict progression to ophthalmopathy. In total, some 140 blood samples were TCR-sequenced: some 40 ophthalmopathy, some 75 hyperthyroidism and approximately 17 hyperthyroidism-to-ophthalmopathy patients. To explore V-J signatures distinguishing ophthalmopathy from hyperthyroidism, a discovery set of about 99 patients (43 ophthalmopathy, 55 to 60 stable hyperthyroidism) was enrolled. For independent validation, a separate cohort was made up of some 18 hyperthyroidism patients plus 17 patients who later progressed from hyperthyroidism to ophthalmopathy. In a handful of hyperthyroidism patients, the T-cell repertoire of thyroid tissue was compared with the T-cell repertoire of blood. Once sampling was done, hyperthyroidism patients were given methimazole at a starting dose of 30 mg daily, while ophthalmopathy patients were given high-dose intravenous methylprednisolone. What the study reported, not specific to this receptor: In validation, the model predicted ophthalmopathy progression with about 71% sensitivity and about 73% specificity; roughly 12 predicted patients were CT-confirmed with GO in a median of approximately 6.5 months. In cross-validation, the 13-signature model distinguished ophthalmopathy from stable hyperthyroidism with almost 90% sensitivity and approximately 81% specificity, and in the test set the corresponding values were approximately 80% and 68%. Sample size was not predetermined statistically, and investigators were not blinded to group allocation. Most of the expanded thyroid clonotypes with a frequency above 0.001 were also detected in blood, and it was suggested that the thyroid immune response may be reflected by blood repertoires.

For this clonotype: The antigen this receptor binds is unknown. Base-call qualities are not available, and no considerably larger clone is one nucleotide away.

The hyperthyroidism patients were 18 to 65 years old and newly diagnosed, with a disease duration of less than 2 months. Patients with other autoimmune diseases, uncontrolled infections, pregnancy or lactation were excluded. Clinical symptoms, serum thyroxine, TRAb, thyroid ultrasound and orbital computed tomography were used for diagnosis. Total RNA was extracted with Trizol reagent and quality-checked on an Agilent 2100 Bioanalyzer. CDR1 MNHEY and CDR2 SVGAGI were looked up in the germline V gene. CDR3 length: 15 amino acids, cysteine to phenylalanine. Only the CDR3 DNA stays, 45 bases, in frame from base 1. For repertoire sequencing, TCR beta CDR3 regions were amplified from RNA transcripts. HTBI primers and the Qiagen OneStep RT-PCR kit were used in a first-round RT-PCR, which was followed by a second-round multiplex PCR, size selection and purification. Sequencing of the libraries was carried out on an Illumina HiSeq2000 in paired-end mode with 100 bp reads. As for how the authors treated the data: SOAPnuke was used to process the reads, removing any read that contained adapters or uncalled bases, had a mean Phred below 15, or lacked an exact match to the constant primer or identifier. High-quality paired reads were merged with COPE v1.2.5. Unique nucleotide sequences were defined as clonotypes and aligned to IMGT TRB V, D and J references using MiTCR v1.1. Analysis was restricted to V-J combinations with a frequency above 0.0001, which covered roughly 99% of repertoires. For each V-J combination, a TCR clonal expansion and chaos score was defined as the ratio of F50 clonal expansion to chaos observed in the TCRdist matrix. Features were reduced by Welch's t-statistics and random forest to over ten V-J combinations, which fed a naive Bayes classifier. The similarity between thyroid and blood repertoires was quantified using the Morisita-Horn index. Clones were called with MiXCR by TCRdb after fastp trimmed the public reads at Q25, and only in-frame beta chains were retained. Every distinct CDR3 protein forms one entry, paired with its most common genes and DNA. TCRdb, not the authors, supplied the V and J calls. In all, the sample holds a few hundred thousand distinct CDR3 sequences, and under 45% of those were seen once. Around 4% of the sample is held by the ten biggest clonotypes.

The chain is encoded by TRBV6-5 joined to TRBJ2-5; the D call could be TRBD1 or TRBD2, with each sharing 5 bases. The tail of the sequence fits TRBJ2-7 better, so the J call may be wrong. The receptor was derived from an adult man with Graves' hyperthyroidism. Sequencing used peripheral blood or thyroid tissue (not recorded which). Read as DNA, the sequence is TGTGCCAGCGGCCAAGGAAGCAGGGAGTCCAACGAGCAGTACTTC. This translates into CASGQGSRESNEQYF.